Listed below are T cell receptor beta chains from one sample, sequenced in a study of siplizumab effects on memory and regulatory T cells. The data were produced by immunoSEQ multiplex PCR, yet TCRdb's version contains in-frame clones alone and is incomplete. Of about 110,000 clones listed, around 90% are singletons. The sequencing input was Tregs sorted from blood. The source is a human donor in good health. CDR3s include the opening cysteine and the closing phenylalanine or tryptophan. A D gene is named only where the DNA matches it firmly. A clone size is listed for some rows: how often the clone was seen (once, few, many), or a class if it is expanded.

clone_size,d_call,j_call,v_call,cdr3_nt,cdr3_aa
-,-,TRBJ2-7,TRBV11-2,TGTGCCAGCAGCCCAGGGGCTAGCGTCTCCTACGAGCAGTACTTC,CASSPGASVSYEQYF
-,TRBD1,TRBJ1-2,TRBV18,TGTGCCAGCTCAATTTCTGACAGGGTGCATGGCTACACCTTC,CASSISDRVHGYTF
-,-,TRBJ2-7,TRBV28,TGTGCCAGCAGTTTACACGTCGGAGCCTACGAGCAGTACTTC,CASSLHVGAYEQYF
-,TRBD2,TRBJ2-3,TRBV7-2,TGTGCCAGCAGCTTGGCCAGCGGGAGGGCCGCAGATACGCAGTATTTT,CASSLASGRAADTQYF
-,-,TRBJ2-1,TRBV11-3,TGTGCCAGCAGCTTAGGCGGCTCCTACAATGAGCAGTTCTTC,CASSLGGSYNEQFF
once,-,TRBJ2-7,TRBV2,TGTGCCAGCAGTGATTTTTACGAGCAGTACTTC,CASSDFYEQYF
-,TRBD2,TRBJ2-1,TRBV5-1,TGCGCCAGCAGCTGGCTTCCGGGGGAGGGCCAGTTCTTC,CASSWLPGEGQFF
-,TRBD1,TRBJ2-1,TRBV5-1,TGCGCCAGCGGCATTGACAGGGTCTTGTACAATGAGCAGTTCTTC,CASGIDRVLYNEQFF
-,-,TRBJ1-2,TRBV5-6,TGTGCCAGCAGCTTGGAGGGTATTCCCGGTGGCTACACCTTC,CASSLEGIPGGYTF
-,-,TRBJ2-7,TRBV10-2,TGCGCCAGCATGGACAGCTACGAGCAGTACTTC,CASMDSYEQYF
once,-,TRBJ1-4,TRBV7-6,TGTGCCAGCAGCTTGGGAAATAATGAAAAACTGTTTTTT,CASSLGNNEKLFF
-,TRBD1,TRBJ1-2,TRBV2,TGTGCCAGCAGGCGGGACAGCAATAACTATGGCTACACCTTC,CASRRDSNNYGYTF
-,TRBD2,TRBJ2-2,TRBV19,TGTGCCATCAGCGGGACTAGCGGGCCGGGGCGGGAGCTGTTTTTT,CAISGTSGPGRELFF
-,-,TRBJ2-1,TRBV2,TGTGCCAGCAGTGGGATAGAGGGGGGACACTACAATGAGCAGTTCTTC,CASSGIEGGHYNEQFF
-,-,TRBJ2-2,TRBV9,TGTGCCAGCAGCGTTCGACAGGACACCGGGGAGCTGTTTTTT,CASSVRQDTGELFF
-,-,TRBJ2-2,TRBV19,TGTGCCAGTAATACAGGGTTCCTTTCGGCCGGGGAGCTGTTTTTT,CASNTGFLSAGELFF
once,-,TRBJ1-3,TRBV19,TGTGCCAGTAGTATGACAGGCCTCTACTCTGGAAACACCATATATTTT,CASSMTGLYSGNTIYF
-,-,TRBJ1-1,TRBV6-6,TGTGCCAGCAGTTACCGAGGGGGGGAAACTGAAGCTTTCTTT,CASSYRGGETEAFF
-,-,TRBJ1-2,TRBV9,TGTGCCAGCAGCGTAGCTGAATGGTCATATGGCTACACCTTC,CASSVAEWSYGYTF